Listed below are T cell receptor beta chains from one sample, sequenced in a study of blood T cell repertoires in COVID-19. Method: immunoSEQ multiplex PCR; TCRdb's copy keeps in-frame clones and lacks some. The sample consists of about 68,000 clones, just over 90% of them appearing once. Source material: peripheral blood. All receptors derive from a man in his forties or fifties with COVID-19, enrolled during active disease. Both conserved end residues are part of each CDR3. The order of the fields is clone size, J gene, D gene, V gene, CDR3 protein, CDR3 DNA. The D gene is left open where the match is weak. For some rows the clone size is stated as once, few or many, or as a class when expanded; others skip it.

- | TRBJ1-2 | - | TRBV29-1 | CSVEGSSYGYTF | TGCAGCGTTGAAGGGTCCAGCTATGGCTACACCTTC
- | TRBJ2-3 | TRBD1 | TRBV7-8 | CASSLRDSYTDTQYF | TGTGCCAGCAGCTTAAGGGACAGTTACACAGATACGCAGTATTTT
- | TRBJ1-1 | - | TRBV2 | CASSVGGITEAFF | TGTGCCAGCAGTGTCGGGGGGATCACTGAAGCTTTCTTT
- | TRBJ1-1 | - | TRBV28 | CASSPPGSTTEAFF | TGTGCCAGCAGCCCCCCGGGATCCACCACTGAAGCTTTCTTT
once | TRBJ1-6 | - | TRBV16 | CASSQLGGPSDSPLHF | TGTGCCAGCAGCCAATTGGGGGGTCCTTCGGATTCACCCCTCCACTTT
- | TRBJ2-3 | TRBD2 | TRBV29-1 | CSVDSRTSGRDTQYF | TGCAGCGTTGATTCCAGGACTAGCGGGAGAGATACGCAGTATTTT
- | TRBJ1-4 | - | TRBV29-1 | CSVAGGSEKLFF | TGCAGCGTTGCCGGGGGATCCGAAAAACTGTTTTTT
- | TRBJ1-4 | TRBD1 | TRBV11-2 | CASSLGQGSEKLFF | TGTGCCAGCAGCCTGGGACAGGGTAGCGAAAAACTGTTTTTT
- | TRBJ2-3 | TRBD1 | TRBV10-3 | CAIRDGTGGPGDTQYF | TGTGCCATCAGAGATGGGACAGGGGGACCCGGAGATACGCAGTATTTT
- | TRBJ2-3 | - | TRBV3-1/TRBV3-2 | CASSQDPSSVSWGADTQYF | TGTGCCAGCAGCCAAGATCCCTCTTCAGTGTCGTGGGGGGCAGATACGCAGTATTTT
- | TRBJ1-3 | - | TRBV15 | CATSRDIGLEGNTIYF | TGTGCCACCAGCAGAGATATCGGGTTGGAAGGAAACACCATATATTTT
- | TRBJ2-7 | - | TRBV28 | CASSRGRINYEQYF | TGTGCCAGCAGTAGGGGCAGAATCAACTACGAGCAGTACTTC
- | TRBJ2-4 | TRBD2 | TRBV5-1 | CASKRAGGDENIQYF | TGCGCCAGCAAGCGGGCGGGGGGCGACGAGAACATTCAGTACTTC
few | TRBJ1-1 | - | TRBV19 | CASSIRQGLSTEAFF | TGTGCCAGTAGTATAAGGCAGGGTCTTAGCACTGAAGCTTTCTTT
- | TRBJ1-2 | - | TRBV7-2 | CASSLGSGRRSWGYTF | TGTGCCAGCAGCTTAGGCTCAGGGCGGCGGTCTTGGGGCTACACCTTC
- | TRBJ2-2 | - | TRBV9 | CASSVASTGELFF | TGTGCCAGCAGCGTAGCGAGTACCGGGGAGCTGTTTTTT
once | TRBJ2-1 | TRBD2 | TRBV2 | CASSDWGGSYNEQFF | TGTGCCAGCAGTGACTGGGGGGGGTCCTACAATGAGCAGTTCTTC
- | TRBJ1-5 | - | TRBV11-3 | CASSLDVGTGNQPQHF | TGTGCCAGCAGCTTAGATGTTGGGACTGGCAATCAGCCCCAGCATTTT
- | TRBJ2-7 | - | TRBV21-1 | CASSVRQRMGEQYF | TGTGCCAGCAGCGTCCGACAGAGGATGGGCGAGCAGTACTTC
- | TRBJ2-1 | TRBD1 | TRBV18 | CASSRLASGQGNEQFF | TGTGCCAGCTCCCGACTCGCTTCGGGACAGGGGAATGAGCAGTTCTTC
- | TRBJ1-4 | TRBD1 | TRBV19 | CASSSPDRAEKLFF | TGTGCCAGTAGCTCTCCGGACAGGGCTGAAAAACTGTTTTTT
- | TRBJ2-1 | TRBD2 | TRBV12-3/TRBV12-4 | CASSPGRWQFF | TGTGCCAGCAGCCCCGGGAGGTGGCAGTTCTTC
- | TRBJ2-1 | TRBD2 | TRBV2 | CASRPGLAVNEQFF | TGTGCCAGCAGGCCGGGACTAGCGGTTAATGAGCAGTTCTTC
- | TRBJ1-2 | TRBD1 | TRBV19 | CASSVQTGTGTTNYGYTF | TGTGCCAGTAGTGTCCAAACAGGGACAGGTACTACTAACTATGGCTACACCTTC
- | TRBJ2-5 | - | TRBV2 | CASSGGGETQYF | TGTGCCAGCAGTGGGGGAGGAGAGACCCAGTACTTC
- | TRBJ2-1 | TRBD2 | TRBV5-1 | CASSSGLAAFNEQFF | TGCGCCAGCAGCTCGGGACTAGCGGCCTTCAATGAGCAGTTCTTC
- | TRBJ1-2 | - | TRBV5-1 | CASSLVERSGSGYTF | TGCGCCAGCAGCTTGGTAGAACGGTCCGGTTCTGGCTACACCTTC
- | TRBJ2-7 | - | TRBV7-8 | CASSLGGKYEQYF | TGTGCCAGCAGCTTAGGGGGCAAGTACGAGCAGTACTTC
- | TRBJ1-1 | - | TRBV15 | CATSRVGGVGTEAFF | TGTGCCACCAGCAGAGTGGGGGGTGTCGGCACTGAAGCTTTCTTT
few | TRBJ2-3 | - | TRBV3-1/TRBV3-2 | CASSQDRIAADRQYF | TGTGCCAGCAGCCAAGATAGAATAGCGGCGGATCGGCAGTATTTT
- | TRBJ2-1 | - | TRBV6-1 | CASSEAYSSYNEQFF | TGTGCCAGCAGTGAAGCGTATAGCTCCTACAATGAGCAGTTCTTC
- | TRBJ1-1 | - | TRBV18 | CASSPSGNTEAFF | TGTGCCAGCTCACCATCCGGGAACACTGAAGCTTTCTTT
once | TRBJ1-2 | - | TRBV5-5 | CASLLHLDQAWGYTF | TGTGCCAGCCTCCTCCACTTAGACCAGGCGTGGGGCTACACCTTC
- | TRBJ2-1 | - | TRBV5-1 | CASSLGWLEDEQFF | TGCGCCAGCAGCTTGGGTTGGCTTGAGGATGAGCAGTTCTTC
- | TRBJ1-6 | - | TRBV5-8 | CASSLSGGSDSPLHF | TGTGCCAGCAGCTTGAGCGGGGGTAGCGATTCACCCCTCCACTTT
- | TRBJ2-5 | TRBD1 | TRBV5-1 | CASSLRTGGQETQYF | TGCGCCAGCAGCCTACGAACAGGGGGTCAAGAGACCCAGTACTTC
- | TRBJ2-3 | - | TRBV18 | CASSPGAGTDTQYF | TGTGCCAGCTCACCGGGGGCGGGCACAGATACGCAGTATTTT
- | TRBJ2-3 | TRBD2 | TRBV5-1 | CASRYGLASTDTQYF | TGCGCCAGCAGGTACGGACTAGCGAGCACAGATACGCAGTATTTT
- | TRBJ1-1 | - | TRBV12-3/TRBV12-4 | CASSFIAEAFF | TGTGCCAGCAGTTTTATCGCTGAAGCTTTCTTT
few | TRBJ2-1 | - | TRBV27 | CASGNGMVQFF | TGTGCCAGCGGCAACGGGATGGTGCAGTTCTTC
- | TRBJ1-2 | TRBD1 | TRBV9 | CASSVDARTGLGGYTF | TGTGCCAGCAGCGTAGACGCCCGGACAGGGTTAGGTGGCTACACCTTC
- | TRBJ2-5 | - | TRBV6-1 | CASSEAVGGGRETQYF | TGTGCCAGCAGTGAAGCGGTAGGGGGGGGCCGGGAGACCCAGTACTTC
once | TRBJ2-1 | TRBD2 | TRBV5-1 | CASSPGGLAGYNEQFF | TGCGCCAGCAGCCCGGGAGGACTAGCGGGTTACAATGAGCAGTTCTTC
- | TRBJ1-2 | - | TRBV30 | CAWSVSGIDGYTF | TGTGCCTGGAGTGTATCGGGAATAGATGGCTACACCTTC
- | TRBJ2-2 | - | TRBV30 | CAWSVSGGTGELFF | TGTGCCTGGAGTGTAAGTGGAGGGACCGGGGAGCTGTTTTTT
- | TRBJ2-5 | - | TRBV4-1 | CASSQEGSGLGTQYF | TGCGCCAGCAGCCAAGAAGGTAGCGGTCTGGGGACCCAGTACTTC
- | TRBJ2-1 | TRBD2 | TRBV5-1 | CASSRSGRGNEQFF | TGCGCCAGCAGCCGTAGCGGGAGGGGCAATGAGCAGTTCTTC
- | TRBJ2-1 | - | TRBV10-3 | CATRLDPSYNEQFF | TGTGCCACCCGACTAGATCCCTCCTACAATGAGCAGTTCTTC
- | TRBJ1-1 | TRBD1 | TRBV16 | CASSQQGVNTEAFF | TGTGCCAGCAGCCAACAGGGGGTGAACACTGAAGCTTTCTTT
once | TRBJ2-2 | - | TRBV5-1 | CASMDFANTGELFF | TGCGCCAGCATGGACTTCGCGAACACCGGGGAGCTGTTTTTT
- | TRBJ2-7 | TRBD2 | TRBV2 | CASSETLAGPREQYF | TGTGCCAGCAGTGAAACGCTAGCGGGACCTCGCGAGCAGTACTTC
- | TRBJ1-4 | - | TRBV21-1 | CASSLLRGEKLFF | TGTGCCAGCAGCCTTCTCCGGGGTGAAAAACTGTTTTTT
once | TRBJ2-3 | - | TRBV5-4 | CASRDQGRDTQYF | TGTGCCAGCAGAGATCAGGGTCGGGATACGCAGTATTTT
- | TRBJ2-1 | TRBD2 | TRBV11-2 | CASSLGLAGYNEQFF | TGTGCCAGCAGCTTAGGACTAGCGGGCTACAATGAGCAGTTCTTC
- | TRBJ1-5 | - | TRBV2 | CASREDSGGYQPQHF | TGTGCCAGCAGAGAAGACAGTGGGGGGTATCAGCCCCAGCATTTT
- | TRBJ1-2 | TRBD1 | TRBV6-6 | CASRQIGQGVYGYTF | TGTGCCAGCAGGCAAATCGGACAGGGGGTTTATGGCTACACCTTC
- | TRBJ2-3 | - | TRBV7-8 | CASSFLADTQYF | TGTGCCAGCAGCTTCCTAGCAGATACGCAGTATTTT
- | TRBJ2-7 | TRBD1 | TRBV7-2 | CASSLEGQGFYEQYF | TGTGCCAGCAGCTTAGAGGGACAGGGATTCTACGAGCAGTACTTC
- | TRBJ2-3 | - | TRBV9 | CASSSPEGSVSDTQYF | TGTGCCAGCAGCTCACCGGAGGGCTCAGTCTCAGATACGCAGTATTTT